The 22 T cell receptor beta chains below were found in one sample sequenced in a study of shared clonotypes between healthy human individuals (dated by TCRdb to 2019 to 2021). The library was obtained by the immunoSEQ multiplex PCR assay. TCRdb carries this immuneACCESS record with in-frame sequences only. Its versions omit some clonotypes, under half of them owing to an unresolved V gene in the studies checked, with the rest unexplained. The sample table contains millions of clones; only one count was recorded for more than 80% of them. The ten largest make up 0.14% of the sample. The sequenced sample consisted of naive CD4+ T cells sorted from blood. Read against the paper, the sample's cell subset or site label means: CD45RA+ positively selected. The receptors stem from a man younger than 30 in good health.

The chain recombines TRBV19 with TRBJ2-1; 9 bases agree with TRBD1. Germline V lookup: CDR1 LNHDA, CDR2 SQIVND (reference sequence). V lost 10 bases to trimming and J lost 7 bases; unmatched junction nucleotides: 8. The CDR3 loop spans 13 amino acids. The CDR3 DNA is TGTGCCACGAAGGGACAGGGAGGTAATGAGCAGTTCTTC. Amino acid sequence: CATKGQGGNEQFF. Together with reference TRBV19 and TRBJ2-1, the CDR3 gives the full variable domain: DGGITQSPKYLFRKEGQNVTLSCEQNLNHDAMYWYRQDPGQGLRLIYYSQIVNDFQKGDIAEGYSVSREKKESFPLTVTSAQKNPTAFYLCATKGQGGNEQFFGPGTRLTVL.

The chain joins TRBV5-1 to TRBJ2-5; D may match TRBD1 or TRBD2 (5 bases each). The V gene lost 4 bases and the J gene lost 4 bases, with 14 bases spanning the gap. The V gene's germline CDR1 is SGHRS and CDR2 YFSETQ. The CDR3 extends over 14 amino acids. CDR3 amino acids: CASSLRGDPETQYF. The CDR3 region has the DNA TGCGCCAGCAGCCTCCGAGGGGACCCAGAGACCCAGTACTTC.

The rearrangement links TRBV5-1 to TRBJ2-1; 7 bases match TRBD2. J gave up 13 bases and V 0 bases, and 10 bases lay outside the gene matches. The CDR3 is made up of 14 amino acids. Germline V gene data show CDR1 as SGHRS and CDR2 as YFSETQ. The DNA for the CDR3 is TGCGCCAGCAGCTTGGGGGAAGAGCGGGGCGCTCAGTTCTTC. Amino acids: CASSLGEERGAQFF.

J is TRBJ2-1 and V is TRBV18; unclear D gene. CDR3 length equals 13 residues. Trimming cost V 3 bases and J 7 bases, with 10 bases left between them. Germline loops: CDR1 KGHSH, CDR2 LQKENI. CDR3 protein: CASSPPLINEQFF. As DNA, the CDR3 is TGTGCCAGCTCACCTCCCCTCATTAATGAGCAGTTCTTC. The full variable domain, rest sourced from reference TRBV18 and TRBJ2-1, is NAGVMQNPRHLVRRRGQEARLRCSPMKGHSHVYWYRQLPEEGLKFMVYLQKENIIDESGMPKERFSAEFPKEGPSILRIQQVVRGDSAAYFCASSPPLINEQFFGPGTRLTVL.

The CDR3 DNA is TGTGCCAGCAGTACCAAGGGGGGCACGAGCTCAAAGTACTTC. Translating gives CASSTKGGTSSKYF. The chain couples TRBV6-5 to TRBJ2-7; D may be TRBD1 or TRBD2 (6 bases each). The germline V and J ends were trimmed by 5 bases and 11 bases, with 22 bases remaining between them. Looked up from germline, CDR1 is MNHEY and CDR2 is SVGAGI. The CDR3 spans 14 residues.

V and J are TRBV28 and TRBJ2-2; 13 positions match TRBD2. Trimming removed 6 bases from V and 7 bases from J; junction bases left unmatched: 14. The V gene's germline CDR1 is MDHEN and CDR2 SYDVKM. This CDR3 has 18 residues. The CDR3 DNA reads TGTGCCAGCAGGACCTCTTGGACTAGCGGGGGCCGGGACGGGGAGCTGTTTTTT. This codes for CASRTSWTSGGRDGELFF.

This clone was seen a single time. The chain is built from TRBV6-5 and TRBJ1-2, with a tentative D call TRBD1 (6 bases). Trimming pared 8 bases from V and 2 bases from J, leaving 12 bases between. CDR3 length equals 13 residues. Germline V gene lookup returns CDR1 MNHEY and CDR2 SVGAGI. CDR3 DNA sequence: TGTGCCAGCTGGACAGACGAGAACTATGGCTACACCTTC. It is translated as CASWTDENYGYTF.

Here the CDR3 DNA reads TGTGCCAGCAGCTCCGGGGCCACCTACGAGCAGTACTTC. Protein product: CASSSGATYEQYF. The gene calls are TRBV13 and TRBJ2-7; D possibly uses TRBD1 or TRBD2 (5 bases each). Germline CDR1 and CDR2: PRHDT and FYEKMQ (reference sequence). Deletions cut 4 bases from V and 2 bases from J, with 9 bases between. CDR3 length: 13 amino acids.

The chain joins TRBV10-3 to TRBJ2-2; 7 positions match TRBD1. V dropped 3 bases and J dropped 3; count of bases not matched to a gene: 4. Germline CDR1 is ENHRY and CDR2 is SYGVKD. This CDR3 has 15 amino acids. Written as DNA, the CDR3 is TGTGCCATCAGTGACAAGGGGGCCGACACCGGGGAGCTGTTTTTT. Protein product: CAISDKGADTGELFF.

The chain combines TRBV21-1 with TRBJ2-7; the table calls TRBD2, which could not be checked here. TRBV21-1 is marked as a pseudogene. The CDR3 is 14 residues long. The CDR3, as DNA: TGTGCCAGCACCCCAAGCGGGGGGGCCGCCGAGCAGTACTTC. It encodes CASTPSGGAAEQYF.

V usage is TRBV4-1 and J usage is TRBJ2-1; 10 bases match TRBD2. The CDR3 is made up of 15 amino acids. The V gene end was trimmed by 3 bases and the J gene end by 6 bases; junction bases not matched to a gene: 5. CDR1 and CDR2 from the germline V gene are MGHRA and YSYEKL. The CDR3 DNA sequence: TGCGCCAGCAGCCACCCGGGACTAGCGATCAATGAGCAGTTCTTC. This encodes CASSHPGLAINEQFF.

V gene TRBV16 combines with J gene TRBJ1-3; D is possibly TRBD1 (6 bases). Germline-derived CDR1 and CDR2 are KGHSY and FQNENV. CDR3 length: 16 amino acids. V gave up 4 bases and J gave up 1 base, with 14 bases separating them. The CDR3 DNA follows: TGTGCCAGCAGCCCCAGGGGTCAGTTATCTGGAAACACCATATATTTT. Translation: CASSPRGQLSGNTIYF.

About this clone itself: Other DNA sequences in the sample encode the same CDR3. The rearrangement links TRBV18 to TRBJ2-7; the match to TRBD2 covers 10 bases. The CDR3 sequence is 15 residues long. J gave up 2 bases and V 3 bases, and 4 bases lay outside the gene matches. Germline V gives CDR1 KGHSH, CDR2 LQKENI. The CDR3 DNA follows: TGTGCCAGCTCACCCGGACTAGCGGAGACCTACGAGCAGTACTTC. This translates into CASSPGLAETYEQYF.

The rearrangement joins TRBV7-9 to TRBJ1-1; TRBD1 might be the D (5 bases). This CDR3 is built from 16 residues. Between the trimmed V and J ends, which lost 5 bases and 4 bases, there was a span of 20 bases. Germline-derived CDR1 and CDR2 are SEHNR and FQNEAQ (reference sequence). CDR3 coding DNA: TGTGCCAGCAGCATCGGGACGGAATTTTTGGGCACTGAAGCTTTCTTT. It specifies CASSIGTEFLGTEAFF. Drawing the rest from reference TRBV7-9 and TRBJ1-1, the complete variable domain is DTGVSQNPRHKITKRGQNVTFRCDPISEHNRLYWYRQTLGQGPEFLTYFQNEAQLEKSRLLSDRFSAERPKGSFSTLEIQRTEQGDSAMYLCASSIGTEFLGTEAFFGQGTRLTVV.

The chain has TRBV5-4 and TRBJ2-2; the D is unclear. Trimming removed 3 bases at V and 6 bases at J, with 9 bases between. This CDR3 has 13 amino acids. Germline V gives CDR1 SGHNT, CDR2 YYREEE (reference sequence). As DNA, the CDR3 is TGTGCCAGCAGCTCACGTGGGGCCGGGGAGCTGTTTTTT. Its protein is CASSSRGAGELFF.

As for this clone: Distinct nucleotide sequences in the sample also encode this CDR3. The chain couples TRBV5-1 to TRBJ1-5, with D hard to call. This CDR3 is 13 amino acids long. Trimming pared 0 bases from V and 7 bases from J, leaving 8 bases between. Germline V gene data show CDR1 as SGHRS and CDR2 as YFSETQ. For the CDR3, the DNA is TGCGCCAGCAGCTTGGGTTCTGGGCAGCCCCAGCATTTT. It encodes CASSLGSGQPQHF.

As concerns this clone: One end of the junction varies from germline; a read error may be responsible. The V call is TRBV7-7, the J call TRBJ2-4; possibly TRBD1 for D (5 bases). CDR1 and CDR2 from the germline V gene are SSHAT and FNYEAQ (reference sequence). The CDR3 runs 13 residues. CDR3 coding DNA: TGTGCTAGCAGCTTAGACCAGGGTAAACCCCTACACTTC. Encoded protein: CASSLDQGKPLHF.

The genes are TRBV11-3 and TRBJ2-5; tentatively, D is TRBD2 (5 bases). V was pared by 3 bases and J by 4 bases, with 9 bases between. This CDR3 has 13 residues. Germline lookup yields CDR1 SGHNT and CDR2 YENEEA. CDR3 nucleotide sequence: TGTGCCAGCAGCTTCGGGGAATCAGAGACCCAGTACTTC. Protein sequence: CASSFGESETQYF.

As to this clone: Other nucleotide sequences in the sample specify the same CDR3. The chain employs TRBV7-2 and TRBJ2-7; tentatively, D is TRBD2 (6 bases). This CDR3 has 13 amino acids. The V end lost 2 bases, the J end lost 4 bases, and 9 bases lay between the germline ends. CDR1 is SGHTA and CDR2 is FQGNSA in the germline V gene. The CDR3 loop is CASSLNGGYEQYF. The CDR3 DNA sequence: TGTGCCAGCAGCTTAAACGGAGGGTACGAGCAGTACTTC.

The chain has TRBV7-2 and TRBJ1-5; D gene unclear. Trimming left V 5 bases short and J 4 bases short, with 9 bases between. Germline CDR1 is SGHTA and CDR2 is FQGNSA. This CDR3 region has 13 residues. CDR3 in amino acids: CASSDGPNQPQHF. The CDR3, as DNA: TGTGCCAGCAGCGATGGGCCGAATCAGCCCCAGCATTTT.

This clone was seen once. The chain carries TRBV5-4 and TRBJ2-5, with a possible D match to TRBD1 (6 bases). In germline, CDR1 is SGHNT, CDR2 YYREEE (reference sequence). Trimming took off 3 bases at V and 2 bases at J, with 14 bases between the two ends. The CDR3 length is 15 residues. CDR3 residues: CASSSTKTGQETQYF. The CDR3 nucleotides are TGTGCCAGCAGCTCGACCAAGACAGGTCAAGAGACCCAGTACTTC.

The CDR3 reads CASSMAAYTEAFF. The CDR3 nucleotides are TGTGCCAGTAGTATGGCGGCGTATACTGAAGCTTTCTTT. The chain has TRBV19 and TRBJ1-1; no firm D call. V lost 3 bases and J 5 bases, leaving 10 bases between the germline ends. CDR1 is LNHDA, CDR2 SQIVND, per germline (reference sequence). This CDR3 region has 13 residues.